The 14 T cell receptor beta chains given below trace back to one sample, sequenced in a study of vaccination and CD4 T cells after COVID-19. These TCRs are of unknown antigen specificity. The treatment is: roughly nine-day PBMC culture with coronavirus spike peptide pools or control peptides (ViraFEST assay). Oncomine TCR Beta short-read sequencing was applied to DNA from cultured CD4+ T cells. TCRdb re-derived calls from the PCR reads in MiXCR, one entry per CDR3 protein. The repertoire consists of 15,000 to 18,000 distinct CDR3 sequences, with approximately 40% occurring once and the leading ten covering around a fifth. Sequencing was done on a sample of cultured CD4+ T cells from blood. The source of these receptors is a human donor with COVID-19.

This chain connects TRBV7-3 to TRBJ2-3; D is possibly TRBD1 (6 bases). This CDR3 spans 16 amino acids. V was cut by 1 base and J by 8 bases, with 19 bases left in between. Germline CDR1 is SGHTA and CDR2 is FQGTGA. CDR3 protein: CASSLNPGAASGTQYF. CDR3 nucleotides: TGTGCCAGCAGCTTAAACCCAGGGGCCGCTTCGGGTACGCAGTATTTT.

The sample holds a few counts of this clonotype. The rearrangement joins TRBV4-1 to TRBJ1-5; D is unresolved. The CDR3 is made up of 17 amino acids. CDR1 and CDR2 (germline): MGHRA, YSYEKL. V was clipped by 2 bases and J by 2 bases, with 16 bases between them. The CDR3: CASSQLDLISGNQPQHF. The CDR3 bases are TGCGCCAGCAGCCAATTGGACCTCATTAGTGGCAATCAGCCCCAGCATTTT.

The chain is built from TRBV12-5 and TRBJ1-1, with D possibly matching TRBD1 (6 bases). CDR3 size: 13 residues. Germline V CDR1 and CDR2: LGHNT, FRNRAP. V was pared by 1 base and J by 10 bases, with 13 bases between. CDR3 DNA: TGTGCTAGTGGTTTGGAGGGGGGCTCAGTAGCTTTCTTT. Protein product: CASGLEGGSVAFF.

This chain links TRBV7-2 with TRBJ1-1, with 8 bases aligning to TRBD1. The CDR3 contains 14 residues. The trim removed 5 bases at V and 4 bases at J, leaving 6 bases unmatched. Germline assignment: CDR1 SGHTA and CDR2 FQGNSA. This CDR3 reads CASSTLDRATEAFF. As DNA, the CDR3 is TGTGCCAGCAGCACCCTGGACAGGGCCACTGAAGCTTTCTTT.

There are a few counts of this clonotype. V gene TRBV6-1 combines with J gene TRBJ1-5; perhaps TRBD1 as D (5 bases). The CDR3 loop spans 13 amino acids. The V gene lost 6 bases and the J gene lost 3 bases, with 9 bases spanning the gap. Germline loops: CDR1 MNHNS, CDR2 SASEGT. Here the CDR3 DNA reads TGTGCCAGCAGGGTCGGGGCCAATCAGCCCCAGCATTTT. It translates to CASRVGANQPQHF.

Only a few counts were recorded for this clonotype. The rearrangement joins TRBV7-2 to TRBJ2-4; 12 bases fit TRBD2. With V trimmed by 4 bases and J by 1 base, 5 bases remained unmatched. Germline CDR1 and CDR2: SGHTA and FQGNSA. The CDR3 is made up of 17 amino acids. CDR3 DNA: TGTGCCAGCAGCTCCTCTCTAGCGGGGGGGGCCAAAAACATTCAGTACTTC. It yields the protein CASSSSLAGGAKNIQYF.

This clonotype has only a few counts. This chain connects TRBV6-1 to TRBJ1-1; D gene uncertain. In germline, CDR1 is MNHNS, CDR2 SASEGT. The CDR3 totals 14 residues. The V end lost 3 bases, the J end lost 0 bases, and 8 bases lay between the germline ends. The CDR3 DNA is TGTGCCAGCAGTGAGGCGAGAATGAACACTGAAGCTTTCTTT. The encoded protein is CASSEARMNTEAFF.

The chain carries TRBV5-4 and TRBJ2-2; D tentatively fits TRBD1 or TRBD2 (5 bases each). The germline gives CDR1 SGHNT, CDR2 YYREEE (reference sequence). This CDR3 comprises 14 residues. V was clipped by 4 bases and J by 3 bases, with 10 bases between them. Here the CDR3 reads CASSTSGHTGELFF. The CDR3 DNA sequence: TGTGCCAGCAGCACCTCGGGGCACACCGGGGAGCTGTTTTTT. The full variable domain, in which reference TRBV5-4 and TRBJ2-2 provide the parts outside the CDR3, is ETGVTQSPTHLIKTRGQQVTLRCSSQSGHNTVSWYQQALGQGPQFIFQYYREEENGRGNFPPRFSGLQFPNYSSELNVNALELDDSALYLCASSTSGHTGELFFGEGSRLTVL.

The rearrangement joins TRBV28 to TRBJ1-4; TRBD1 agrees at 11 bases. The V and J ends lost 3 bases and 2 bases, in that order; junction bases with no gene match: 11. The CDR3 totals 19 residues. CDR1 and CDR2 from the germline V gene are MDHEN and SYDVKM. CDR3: CASSFRSGQGARTNEKLFF. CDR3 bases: TGTGCCAGCAGTTTTCGTTCCGGACAGGGGGCGAGGACTAATGAAAAACTGTTTTTT.

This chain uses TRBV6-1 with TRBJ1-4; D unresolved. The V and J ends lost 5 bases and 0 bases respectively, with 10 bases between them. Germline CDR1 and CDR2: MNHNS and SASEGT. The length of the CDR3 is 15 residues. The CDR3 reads CASSHRKTTNEKLFF. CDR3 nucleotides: TGTGCCAGCAGTCACAGAAAAACAACTAATGAAAAACTGTTTTTT.

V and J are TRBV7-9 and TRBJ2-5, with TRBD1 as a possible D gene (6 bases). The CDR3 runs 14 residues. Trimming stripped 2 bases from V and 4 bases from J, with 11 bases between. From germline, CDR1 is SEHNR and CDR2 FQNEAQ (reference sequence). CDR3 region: CASSLQTGLETQYF. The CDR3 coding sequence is TGTGCCAGCAGCTTACAGACAGGCTTAGAGACCCAGTACTTC.

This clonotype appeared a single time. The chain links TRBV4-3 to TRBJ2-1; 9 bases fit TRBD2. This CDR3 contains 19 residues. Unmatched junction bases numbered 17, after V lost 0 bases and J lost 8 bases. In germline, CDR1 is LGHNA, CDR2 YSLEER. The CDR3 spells CASSQDRKLSSGIPHEQFF. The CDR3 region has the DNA TGCGCCAGCAGCCAAGATCGGAAACTTTCTAGCGGGATCCCCCATGAGCAGTTCTTC.

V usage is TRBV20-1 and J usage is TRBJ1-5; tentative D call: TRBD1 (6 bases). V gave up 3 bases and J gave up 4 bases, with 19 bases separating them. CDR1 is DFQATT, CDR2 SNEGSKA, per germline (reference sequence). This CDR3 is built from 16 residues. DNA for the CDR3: TGCAGTGCTAGTGAAAGGGGGTCAGGGAGAAATCAGCCCCAGCATTTT. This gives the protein CSASERGSGRNQPQHF.

CDR3 protein: CSAPDFGAGNYEQYF. CDR3 DNA: TGCAGTGCGCCCGACTTCGGAGCGGGGAACTACGAGCAGTACTTC. This rearrangement joins TRBV20-1 to TRBJ2-7, with 7 bases fitting TRBD2. Trimming removed 6 bases from V and 3 bases from J; junction bases left unmatched: 14. The germline V gene has CDR1 DFQATT and CDR2 SNEGSKA (reference sequence). The CDR3 runs 15 residues.